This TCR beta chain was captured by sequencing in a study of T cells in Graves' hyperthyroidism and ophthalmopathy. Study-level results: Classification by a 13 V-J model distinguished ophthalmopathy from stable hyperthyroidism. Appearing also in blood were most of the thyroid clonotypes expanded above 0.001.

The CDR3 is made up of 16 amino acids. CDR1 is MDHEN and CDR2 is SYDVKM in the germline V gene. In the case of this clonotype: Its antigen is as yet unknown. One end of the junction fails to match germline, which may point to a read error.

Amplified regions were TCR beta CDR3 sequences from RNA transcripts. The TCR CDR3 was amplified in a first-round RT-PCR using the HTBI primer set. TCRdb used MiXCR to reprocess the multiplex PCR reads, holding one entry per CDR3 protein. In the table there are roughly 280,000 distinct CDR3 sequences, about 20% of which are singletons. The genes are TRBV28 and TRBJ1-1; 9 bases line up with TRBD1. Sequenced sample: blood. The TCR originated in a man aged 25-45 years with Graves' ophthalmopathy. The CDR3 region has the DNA TGTGCCGGCAGTTTATCCCCGGGACAGGGACCAGCTGAAGCTTTCTTT. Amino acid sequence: CAGSLSPGQGPAEAFF.